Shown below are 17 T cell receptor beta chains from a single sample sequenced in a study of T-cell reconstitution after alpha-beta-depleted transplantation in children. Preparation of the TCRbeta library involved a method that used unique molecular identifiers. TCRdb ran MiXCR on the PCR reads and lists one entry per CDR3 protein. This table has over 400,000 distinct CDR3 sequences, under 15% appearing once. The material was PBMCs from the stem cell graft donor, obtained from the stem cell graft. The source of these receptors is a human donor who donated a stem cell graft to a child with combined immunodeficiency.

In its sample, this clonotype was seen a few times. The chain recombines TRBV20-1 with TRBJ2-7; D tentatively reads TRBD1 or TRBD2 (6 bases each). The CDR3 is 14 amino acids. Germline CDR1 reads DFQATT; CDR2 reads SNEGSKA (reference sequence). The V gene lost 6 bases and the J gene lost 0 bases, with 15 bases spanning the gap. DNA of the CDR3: TGCAGTGCCCTAATAGGGGGGACCTCCTACGAGCAGTACTTC. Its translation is CSALIGGTSYEQYF.

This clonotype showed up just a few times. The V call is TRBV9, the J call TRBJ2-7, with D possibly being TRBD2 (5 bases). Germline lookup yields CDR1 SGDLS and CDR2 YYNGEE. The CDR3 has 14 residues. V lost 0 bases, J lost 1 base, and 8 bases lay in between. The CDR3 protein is CASSVGPGSYEQYF. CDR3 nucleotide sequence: TGTGCCAGCAGCGTAGGCCCGGGATCCTACGAGCAGTACTTC. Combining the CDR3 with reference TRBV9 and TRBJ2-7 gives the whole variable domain DSGVTQTPKHLITATGQRVTLRCSPRSGDLSVYWYQQSLDQGLQFLIQYYNGEERAKGNILERFSAQQFPDLHSELNLSSLELGDSALYFCASSVGPGSYEQYFGPGTRLTVT.

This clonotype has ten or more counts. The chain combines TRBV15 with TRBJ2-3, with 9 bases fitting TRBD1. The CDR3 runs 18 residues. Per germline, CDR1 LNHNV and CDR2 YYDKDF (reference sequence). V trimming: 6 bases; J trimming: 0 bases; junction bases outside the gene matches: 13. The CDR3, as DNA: TGTGCCACCAGTGTTCCGGGACAGGGAATCTCTAGCACAGATACGCAGTATTTT. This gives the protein CATSVPGQGISSTDTQYF.

The CDR3 is CSVEGAGVEGVYNEQFF. The CDR3 DNA sequence: TGCAGCGTTGAGGGAGCGGGAGTAGAGGGGGTCTACAATGAGCAGTTCTTC. The chain joins TRBV29-1 to TRBJ2-1, with 8 nucleotides matching TRBD2. The germline V gene has CDR1 SQVTM and CDR2 ANQGSEA. The length of the CDR3 is 17 residues. J gave up 3 bases and V 3 bases, and 13 bases lay outside the gene matches.

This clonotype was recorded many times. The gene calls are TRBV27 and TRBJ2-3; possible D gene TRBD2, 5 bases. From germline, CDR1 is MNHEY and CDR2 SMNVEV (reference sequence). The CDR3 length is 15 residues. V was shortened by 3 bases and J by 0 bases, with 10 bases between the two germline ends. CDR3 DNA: TGTGCCAGCAGTTTGAGGGTCGCTAGCACAGATACGCAGTATTTT. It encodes CASSLRVASTDTQYF.

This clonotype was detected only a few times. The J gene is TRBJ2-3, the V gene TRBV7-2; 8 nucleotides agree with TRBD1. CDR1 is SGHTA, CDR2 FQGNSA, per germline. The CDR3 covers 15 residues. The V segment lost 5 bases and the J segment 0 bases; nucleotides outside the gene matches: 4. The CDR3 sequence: CASSPWTGSTDTQYF. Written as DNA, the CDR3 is TGTGCCAGCAGCCCCTGGACAGGGAGCACAGATACGCAGTATTTT.

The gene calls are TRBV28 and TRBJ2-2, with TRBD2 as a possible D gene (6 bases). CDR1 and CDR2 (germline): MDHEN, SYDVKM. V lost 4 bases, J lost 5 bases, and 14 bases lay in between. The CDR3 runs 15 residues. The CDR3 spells CASSYPGLRTGELFF. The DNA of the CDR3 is TGTGCCAGCAGTTATCCGGGACTCCGGACCGGGGAGCTGTTTTTT.

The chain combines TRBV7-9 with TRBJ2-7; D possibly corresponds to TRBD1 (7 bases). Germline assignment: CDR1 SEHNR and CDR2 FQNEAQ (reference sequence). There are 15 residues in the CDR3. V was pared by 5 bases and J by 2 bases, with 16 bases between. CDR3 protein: CASSRGATGTYEQYF. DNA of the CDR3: TGTGCCAGCAGCAGGGGGGCGACAGGGACCTACGAGCAGTACTTC.

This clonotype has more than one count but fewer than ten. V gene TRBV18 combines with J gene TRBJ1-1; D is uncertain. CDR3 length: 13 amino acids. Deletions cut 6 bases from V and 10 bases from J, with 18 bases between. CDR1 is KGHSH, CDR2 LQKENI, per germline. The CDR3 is CASSSRGPDGAFF. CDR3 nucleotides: TGTGCCAGCTCCTCTCGAGGGCCAGACGGAGCTTTCTTT. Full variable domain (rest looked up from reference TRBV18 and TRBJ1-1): NAGVMQNPRHLVRRRGQEARLRCSPMKGHSHVYWYRQLPEEGLKFMVYLQKENIIDESGMPKERFSAEFPKEGPSILRIQQVVRGDSAAYFCASSSRGPDGAFFGQGTRLTVV.

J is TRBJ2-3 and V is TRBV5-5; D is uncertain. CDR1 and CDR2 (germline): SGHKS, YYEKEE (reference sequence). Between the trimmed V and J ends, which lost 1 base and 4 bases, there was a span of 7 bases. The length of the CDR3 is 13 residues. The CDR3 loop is CASSLLGPDTQYF. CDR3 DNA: TGTGCCAGCAGCTTGCTGGGCCCAGATACGCAGTATTTT.

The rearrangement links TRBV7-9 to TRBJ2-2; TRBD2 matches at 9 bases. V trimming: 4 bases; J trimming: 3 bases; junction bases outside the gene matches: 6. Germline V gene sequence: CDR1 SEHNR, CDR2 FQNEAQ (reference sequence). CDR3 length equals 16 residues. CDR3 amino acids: CASSSSSGRHTGELFF. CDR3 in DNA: TGTGCCAGCAGCTCAAGTAGCGGGAGACACACCGGGGAGCTGTTTTTT.

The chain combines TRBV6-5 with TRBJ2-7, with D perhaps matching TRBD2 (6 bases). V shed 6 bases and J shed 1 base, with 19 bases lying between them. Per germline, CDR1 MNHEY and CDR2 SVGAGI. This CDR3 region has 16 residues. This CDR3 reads CASSLSPRGSSYEQYF. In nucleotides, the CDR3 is TGTGCCAGCAGCCTCTCCCCCCGGGGGAGTTCCTACGAGCAGTACTTC.

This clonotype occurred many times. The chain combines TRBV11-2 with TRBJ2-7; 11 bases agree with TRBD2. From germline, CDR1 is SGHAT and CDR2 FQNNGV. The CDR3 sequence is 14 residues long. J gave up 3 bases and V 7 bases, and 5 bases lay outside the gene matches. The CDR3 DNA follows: TGTGCCAGCAACAGACTAGCGGGGAACTACGAGCAGTACTTC. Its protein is CASNRLAGNYEQYF.

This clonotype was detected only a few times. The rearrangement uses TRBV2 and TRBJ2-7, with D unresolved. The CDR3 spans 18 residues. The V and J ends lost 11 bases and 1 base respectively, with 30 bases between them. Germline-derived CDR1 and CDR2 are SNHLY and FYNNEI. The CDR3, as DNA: TGTGCCTTCTGTTTTCTAGGGTTGGGCCGCTTGTTATCCTACGAGCAGTACTTC. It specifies CAFCFLGLGRLLSYEQYF.

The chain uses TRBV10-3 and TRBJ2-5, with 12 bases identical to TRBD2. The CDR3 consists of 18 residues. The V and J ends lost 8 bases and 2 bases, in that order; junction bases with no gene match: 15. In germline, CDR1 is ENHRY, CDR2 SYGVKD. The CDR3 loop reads CAICHLRGLAGSQETQYF. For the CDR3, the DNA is TGTGCCATCTGCCACCTCCGCGGACTAGCGGGGAGTCAAGAGACCCAGTACTTC.

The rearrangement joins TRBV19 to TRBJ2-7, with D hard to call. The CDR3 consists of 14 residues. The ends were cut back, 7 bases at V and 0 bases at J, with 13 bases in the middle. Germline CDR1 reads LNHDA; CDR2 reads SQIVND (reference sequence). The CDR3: CASTVGFSSYEQYF. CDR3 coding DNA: TGTGCCAGTACTGTAGGGTTCAGCTCCTACGAGCAGTACTTC.

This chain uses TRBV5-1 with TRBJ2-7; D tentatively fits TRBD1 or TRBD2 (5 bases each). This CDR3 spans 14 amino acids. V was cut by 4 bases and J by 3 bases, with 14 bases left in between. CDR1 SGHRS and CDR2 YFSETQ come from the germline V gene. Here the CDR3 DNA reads TGCGCCAGCAGCCTGGGACGGTACCTCTACGAGCAGTACTTC. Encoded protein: CASSLGRYLYEQYF.